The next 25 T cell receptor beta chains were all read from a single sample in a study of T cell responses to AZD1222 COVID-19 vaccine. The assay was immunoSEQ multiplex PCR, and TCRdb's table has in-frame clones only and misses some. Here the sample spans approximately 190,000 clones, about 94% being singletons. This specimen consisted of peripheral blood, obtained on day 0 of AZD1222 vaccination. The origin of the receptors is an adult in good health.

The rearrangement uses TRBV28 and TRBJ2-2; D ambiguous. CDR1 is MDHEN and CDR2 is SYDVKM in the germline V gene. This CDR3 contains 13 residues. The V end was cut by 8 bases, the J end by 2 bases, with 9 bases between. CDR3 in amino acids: CASEPTNTGELFF. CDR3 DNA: TGTGCCAGCGAACCGACAAACACCGGGGAGCTGTTTTTT. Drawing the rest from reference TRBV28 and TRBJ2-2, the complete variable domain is DVKVTQSSRYLVKRTGEKVFLECVQDMDHENMFWYRQDPGLGLRLIYFSYDVKMKEKGDIPEGYSVSREKKERFSLILESASTNQTSMYLCASEPTNTGELFFGEGSRLTVL.

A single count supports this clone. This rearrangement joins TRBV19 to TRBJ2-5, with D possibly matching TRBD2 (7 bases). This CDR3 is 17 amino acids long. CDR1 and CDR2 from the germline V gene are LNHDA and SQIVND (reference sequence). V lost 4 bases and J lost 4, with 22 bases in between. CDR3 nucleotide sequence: TGTGCCAGTAGTACCACCCGGGGGGCGGGAGTGAGAGAGACCCAGTACTTC. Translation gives CASSTTRGAGVRETQYF.

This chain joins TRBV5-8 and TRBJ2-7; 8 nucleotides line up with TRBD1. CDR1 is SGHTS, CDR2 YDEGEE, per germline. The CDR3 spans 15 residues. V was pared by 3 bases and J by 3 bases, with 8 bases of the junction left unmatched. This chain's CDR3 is CASSSGQGLRYEQYF. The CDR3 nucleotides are TGTGCCAGCAGCTCTGGACAGGGTTTACGCTACGAGCAGTACTTC.

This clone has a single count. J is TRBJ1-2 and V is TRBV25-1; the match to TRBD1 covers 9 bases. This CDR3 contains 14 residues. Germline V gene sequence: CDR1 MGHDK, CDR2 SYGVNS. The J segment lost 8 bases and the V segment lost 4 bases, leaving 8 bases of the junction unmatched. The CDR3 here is CASSVSWTGEGYTF. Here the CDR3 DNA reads TGTGCCAGCAGTGTATCTTGGACAGGGGAAGGCTACACCTTC.

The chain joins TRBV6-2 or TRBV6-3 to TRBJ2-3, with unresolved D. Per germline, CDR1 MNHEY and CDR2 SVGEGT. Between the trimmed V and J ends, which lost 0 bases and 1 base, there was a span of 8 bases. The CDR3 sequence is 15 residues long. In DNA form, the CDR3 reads TGTGCCAGCAGTTACTCGAAGCAGGGCACAGATACGCAGTATTTT. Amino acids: CASSYSKQGTDTQYF.

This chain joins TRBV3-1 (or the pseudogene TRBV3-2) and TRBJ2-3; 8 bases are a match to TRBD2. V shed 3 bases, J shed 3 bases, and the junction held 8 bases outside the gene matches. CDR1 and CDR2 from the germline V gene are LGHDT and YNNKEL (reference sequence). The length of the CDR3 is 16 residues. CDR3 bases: TGTGCCAGCAGCCAGAAGGCGGGAGGCTATACAGATACGCAGTATTTT. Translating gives CASSQKAGGYTDTQYF.

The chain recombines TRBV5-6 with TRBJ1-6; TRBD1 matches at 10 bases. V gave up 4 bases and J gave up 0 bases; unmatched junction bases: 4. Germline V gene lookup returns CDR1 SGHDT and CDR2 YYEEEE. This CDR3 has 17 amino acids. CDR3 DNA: TGTGCCAGCAGCCCGGGACAGGGGATCTCCTATAATTCACCCCTCCACTTT. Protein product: CASSPGQGISYNSPLHF.

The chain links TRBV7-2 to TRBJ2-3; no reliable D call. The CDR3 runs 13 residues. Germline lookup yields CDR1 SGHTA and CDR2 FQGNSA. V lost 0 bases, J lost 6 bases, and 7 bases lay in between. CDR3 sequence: CASSLAPIDTQYF. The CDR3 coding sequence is TGTGCCAGCAGCTTAGCACCGATCGATACGCAGTATTTT.

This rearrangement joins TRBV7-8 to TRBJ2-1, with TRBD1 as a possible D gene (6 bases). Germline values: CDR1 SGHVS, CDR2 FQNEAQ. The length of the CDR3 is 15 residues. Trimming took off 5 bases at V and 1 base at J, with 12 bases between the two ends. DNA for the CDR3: TGTGCCAGCAGCCTTCCACAGGGATCCTACAATGAGCAGTTCTTC. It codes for CASSLPQGSYNEQFF.

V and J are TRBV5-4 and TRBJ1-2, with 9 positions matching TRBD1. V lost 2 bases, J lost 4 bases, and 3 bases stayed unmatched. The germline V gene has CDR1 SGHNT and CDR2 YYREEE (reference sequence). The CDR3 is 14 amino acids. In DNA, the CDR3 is TGTGCCAGCAGCTTACAGGGGGCAGGCTATGGCTACACCTTC. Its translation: CASSLQGAGYGYTF.

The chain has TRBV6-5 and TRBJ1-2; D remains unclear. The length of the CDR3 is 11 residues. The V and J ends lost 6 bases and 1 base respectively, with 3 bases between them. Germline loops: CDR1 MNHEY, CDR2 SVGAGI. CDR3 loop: CASRINYGYTF. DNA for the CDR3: TGTGCCAGCAGAATTAACTATGGCTACACCTTC.

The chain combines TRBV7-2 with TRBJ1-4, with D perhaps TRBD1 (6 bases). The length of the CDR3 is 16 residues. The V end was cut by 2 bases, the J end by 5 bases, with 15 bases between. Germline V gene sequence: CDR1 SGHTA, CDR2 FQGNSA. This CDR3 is CASSLMPGHWNEKLFF. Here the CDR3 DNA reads TGTGCCAGCAGCTTAATGCCGGGACATTGGAATGAAAAACTGTTTTTT.

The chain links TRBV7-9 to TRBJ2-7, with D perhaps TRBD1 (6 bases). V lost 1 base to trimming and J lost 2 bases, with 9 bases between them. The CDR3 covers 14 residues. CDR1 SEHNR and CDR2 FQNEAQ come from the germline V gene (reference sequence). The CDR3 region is CASSLGQAAYEQYF. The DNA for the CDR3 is TGTGCCAGCAGCTTAGGACAGGCGGCCTACGAGCAGTACTTC. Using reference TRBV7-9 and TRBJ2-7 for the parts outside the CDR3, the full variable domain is DTGVSQNPRHKITKRGQNVTFRCDPISEHNRLYWYRQTLGQGPEFLTYFQNEAQLEKSRLLSDRFSAERPKGSFSTLEIQRTEQGDSAMYLCASSLGQAAYEQYFGPGTRLTVT.

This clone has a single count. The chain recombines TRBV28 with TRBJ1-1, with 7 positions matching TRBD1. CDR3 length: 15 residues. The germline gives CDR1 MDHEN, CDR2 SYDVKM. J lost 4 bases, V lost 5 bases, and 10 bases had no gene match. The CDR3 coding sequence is TGTGCCAGCAGTGGCTACAGGGGTGGTGGCACTGAAGCTTTCTTT. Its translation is CASSGYRGGGTEAFF.

The CDR3 nucleotides read TGTGCCAGCAGCGTCGCCGGGACTAGCGGGAAGAATGAGCAGTTCTTC. Protein: CASSVAGTSGKNEQFF. V is TRBV28 and J is TRBJ2-1; 13 nucleotides align to TRBD2. Germline values: CDR1 MDHEN, CDR2 SYDVKM. The V gene end was trimmed by 6 bases and the J gene end by 7 bases; junction bases not matched to a gene: 9. CDR3 length equals 16 residues.

The CDR3 reads CASTDNPGANVLTF. The CDR3 coding sequence is TGTGCCAGCACGGATAACCCTGGGGCCAACGTCCTGACTTTC. This rearrangement joins TRBV14 to TRBJ2-6; no definite D call. CDR3 length: 14 amino acids. The V gene's germline CDR1 is SGHDN and CDR2 FVKESK. The V end lost 7 bases, the J end lost 2 bases, and 9 bases lay between the germline ends.

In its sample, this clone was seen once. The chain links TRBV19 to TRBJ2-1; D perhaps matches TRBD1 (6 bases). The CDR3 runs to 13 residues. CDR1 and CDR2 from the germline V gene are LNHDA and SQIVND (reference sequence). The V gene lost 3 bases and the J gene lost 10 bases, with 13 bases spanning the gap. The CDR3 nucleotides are TGTGCCAGTAGTATCGGCAGGGGATACGAGCAGTTCTTC. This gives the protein CASSIGRGYEQFF.

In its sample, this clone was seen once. DNA of the CDR3: TGTGCCAGCAGCTTAGTGGTGTCGGAGCAGTTCTTC. Translated: CASSLVVSEQFF. This sequence joins TRBV11-3 and TRBJ2-1; D gene uncertain. Trimming shortened V by 1 base and J by 10 bases, and 8 bases separated the two germline ends. The CDR3 consists of 12 residues. Germline loops: CDR1 SGHNT, CDR2 YENEEA.

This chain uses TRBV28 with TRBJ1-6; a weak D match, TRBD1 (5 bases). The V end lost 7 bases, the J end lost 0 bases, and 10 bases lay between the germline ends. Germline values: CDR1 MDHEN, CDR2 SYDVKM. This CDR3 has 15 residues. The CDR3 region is CASIPGSSYNSPLHF. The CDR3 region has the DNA TGTGCCAGCATTCCAGGGAGCTCCTATAATTCACCCCTCCACTTT. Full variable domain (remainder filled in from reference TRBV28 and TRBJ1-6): DVKVTQSSRYLVKRTGEKVFLECVQDMDHENMFWYRQDPGLGLRLIYFSYDVKMKEKGDIPEGYSVSREKKERFSLILESASTNQTSMYLCASIPGSSYNSPLHFGNGTRLTVT.

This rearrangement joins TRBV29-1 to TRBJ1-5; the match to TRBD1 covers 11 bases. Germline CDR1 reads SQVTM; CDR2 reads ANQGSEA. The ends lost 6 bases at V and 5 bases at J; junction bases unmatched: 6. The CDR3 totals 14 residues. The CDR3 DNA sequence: TGCAGCGTCCGGACAGGGGGCTGGGATCAGCCCCAGCATTTT. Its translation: CSVRTGGWDQPQHF.

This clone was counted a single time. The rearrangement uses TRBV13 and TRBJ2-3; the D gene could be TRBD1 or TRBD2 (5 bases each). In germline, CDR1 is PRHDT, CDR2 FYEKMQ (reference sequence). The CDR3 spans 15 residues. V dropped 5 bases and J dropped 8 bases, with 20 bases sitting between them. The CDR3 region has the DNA TGTGCCAGCAGCACGGGCCGGGGCGCCGTTGGTACGCAGTATTTT. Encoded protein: CASSTGRGAVGTQYF.

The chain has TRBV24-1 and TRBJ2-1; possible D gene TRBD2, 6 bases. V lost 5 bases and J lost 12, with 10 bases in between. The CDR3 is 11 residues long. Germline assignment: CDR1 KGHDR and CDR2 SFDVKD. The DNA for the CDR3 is TGTGCCACCAGTGGCGGGGTCGGGCAGTTCTTC. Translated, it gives CATSGGVGQFF.

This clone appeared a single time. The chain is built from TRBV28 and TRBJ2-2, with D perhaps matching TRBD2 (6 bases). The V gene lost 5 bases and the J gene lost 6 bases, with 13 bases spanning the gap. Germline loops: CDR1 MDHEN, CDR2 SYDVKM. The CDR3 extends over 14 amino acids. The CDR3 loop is CASSARESAGELFF. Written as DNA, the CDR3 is TGTGCCAGCAGTGCCCGGGAGTCTGCCGGGGAGCTGTTTTTT.

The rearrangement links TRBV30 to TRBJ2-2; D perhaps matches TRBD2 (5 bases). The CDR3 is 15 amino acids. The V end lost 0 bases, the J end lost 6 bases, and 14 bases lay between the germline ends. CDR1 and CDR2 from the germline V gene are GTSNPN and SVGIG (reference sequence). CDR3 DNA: TGTGCCTGGAGTGTACTCCCGTCGGGGTCCGGGGAGCTGTTTTTT. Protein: CAWSVLPSGSGELFF.

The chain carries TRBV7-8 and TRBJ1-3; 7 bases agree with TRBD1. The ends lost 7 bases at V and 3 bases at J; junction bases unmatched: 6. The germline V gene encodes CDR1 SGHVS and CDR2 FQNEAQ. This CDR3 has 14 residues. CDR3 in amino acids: CASTQGERGNTIYF. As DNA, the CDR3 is TGTGCCAGCACTCAGGGGGAACGTGGAAACACCATATATTTT.